Listed below are T cell receptor beta chains from one sample, sequenced in a study of blood T cell repertoires in COVID-19. Using immunoSEQ multiplex PCR, the repertoire was profiled, and TCRdb retains in-frame clones only, with some absent. Of 200,000 to 250,000 clones in the sample, 70% to 85% were seen once. Sequencing was carried out using PBMCs or T cells enriched from blood (not recorded which). The receptors were gathered from a man aged 35-49 years who had recovered from COVID-19. Both conserved end residues are part of each CDR3. Each record gives: J gene, D gene, V gene, CDR3 length, clone size, CDR3 DNA, CDR3 protein. D genes are given only for firm matches. Clone size is not always given. Where it is, it says once, few, many or a class for expanded clones.

j_gene: TRBJ2-7
d_gene: NA
v_gene: TRBV5-1
len: 14
abundance: NA
CDR3nt: TGCGCCAGCAGCTTGGGGGCAGGGGTGCGGGAGCAGTACTTC
CDR3aa: CASSLGAGVREQYF

j_gene: TRBJ2-1
d_gene: NA
v_gene: TRBV28
len: 15
abundance: NA
CDR3nt: TGTGCCAGCAGCGGTTCTGGGGCGCAGTTCAATGAGCAGTTCTTC
CDR3aa: CASSGSGAQFNEQFF

j_gene: TRBJ2-5
d_gene: TRBD2
v_gene: TRBV27
len: 15
abundance: NA
CDR3nt: TGTGCCAGCAGTCCCCAGCGGGGGTACCAAGAGACCCAGTACTTC
CDR3aa: CASSPQRGYQETQYF

j_gene: TRBJ1-5
d_gene: NA
v_gene: TRBV15
len: 14
abundance: NA
CDR3nt: TGTGCCACCAGCAGAGATCAGGATGATCAGCCCCAGCATTTT
CDR3aa: CATSRDQDDQPQHF

j_gene: TRBJ2-1
d_gene: TRBD2
v_gene: TRBV4-3
len: 15
abundance: NA
CDR3nt: TGCGCCAGCAGCCCCAGGACTAGCGGGGAAAATGAGCAGTTCTTC
CDR3aa: CASSPRTSGENEQFF

j_gene: TRBJ2-3
d_gene: NA
v_gene: TRBV28
len: 13
abundance: NA
CDR3nt: TGTGCCTCGTCGACAGCAAGCACAGATACGCAGTATTTT
CDR3aa: CASSTASTDTQYF

j_gene: TRBJ2-1
d_gene: TRBD2
v_gene: TRBV3-1/TRBV3-2
len: 14
abundance: NA
CDR3nt: TGTGCCAGCAGCCCTCTAGCGGGAGTAGGGGAGCAGTTCTTC
CDR3aa: CASSPLAGVGEQFF

j_gene: TRBJ2-5
d_gene: TRBD1
v_gene: TRBV2
len: 13
abundance: NA
CDR3nt: TGTGCCAGTACCGGGACAGGGAAAGAGACCCAGTACTTC
CDR3aa: CASTGTGKETQYF

j_gene: TRBJ2-2
d_gene: NA
v_gene: TRBV5-4
len: 16
abundance: NA
CDR3nt: TGTGCCAGCACCTTACTCGGGAAGGCGAACACCGGGGAGCTGTTTTTT
CDR3aa: CASTLLGKANTGELFF

j_gene: TRBJ1-2
d_gene: NA
v_gene: TRBV6-5
len: 15
abundance: NA
CDR3nt: TGTGCCAGCAGTTACTCGAACAGTCCTAACTATGGCTACACCTTC
CDR3aa: CASSYSNSPNYGYTF

j_gene: TRBJ2-1
d_gene: TRBD2
v_gene: TRBV4-3
len: 16
abundance: few
CDR3nt: TGCGCCAGCAGGCTTGAAGCGGGGGTGCCATACAATGAGCAGTTCTTC
CDR3aa: CASRLEAGVPYNEQFF

j_gene: TRBJ2-5
d_gene: TRBD2
v_gene: TRBV19
len: 14
abundance: once
CDR3nt: TGTGCCAGTAGCGGGGGGGAATTGGGAGAGACCCAGTACTTC
CDR3aa: CASSGGELGETQYF

j_gene: TRBJ2-4
d_gene: TRBD2
v_gene: TRBV2
len: 17
abundance: NA
CDR3nt: TGTGCCAGCAGTGATGATTGGGAGGGTGTAGCCAAAAACATTCAGTACTTC
CDR3aa: CASSDDWEGVAKNIQYF

j_gene: TRBJ1-1
d_gene: NA
v_gene: TRBV7-9
len: 13
abundance: NA
CDR3nt: TGTGCCAGTGAGAGGGGGATGAACACTGAAGCTTTCTTT
CDR3aa: CASERGMNTEAFF

j_gene: TRBJ1-5
d_gene: NA
v_gene: TRBV6-5
len: 14
abundance: many
CDR3nt: TGTGCCAGCACCGGACAAGCACCCAATCAGCCCCAGCATTTT
CDR3aa: CASTGQAPNQPQHF

j_gene: TRBJ2-5
d_gene: NA
v_gene: TRBV11-1
len: 14
abundance: NA
CDR3nt: TGTGCCAGCAGGGAACAGGGGGGGCGGGAGACCCAGTACTTC
CDR3aa: CASREQGGRETQYF

j_gene: TRBJ2-7
d_gene: TRBD1
v_gene: TRBV7-2
len: 15
abundance: few
CDR3nt: TGTGCCAGCAGCTTAGACGGACAGGGGGTCTACGAGCAGTACTTC
CDR3aa: CASSLDGQGVYEQYF

j_gene: TRBJ1-6
d_gene: TRBD1
v_gene: TRBV6-5
len: 15
abundance: NA
CDR3nt: TGTGCCAGCAGGCAACCCACAGGGGATAATTCACCCCTCCACTTT
CDR3aa: CASRQPTGDNSPLHF

j_gene: TRBJ1-5
d_gene: TRBD1
v_gene: TRBV7-2
len: 16
abundance: NA
CDR3nt: TGTGCCAGCAGCGCGTCCGGGACAGCAACCGATGGGCCCCAGCATTTT
CDR3aa: CASSASGTATDGPQHF

j_gene: TRBJ1-6
d_gene: TRBD1
v_gene: TRBV7-3
len: 14
abundance: NA
CDR3nt: TGTGCCAGCAGCGCGGGACAGAATAATTCACCCCTCCACTTT
CDR3aa: CASSAGQNNSPLHF

j_gene: TRBJ1-6
d_gene: NA
v_gene: TRBV11-1
len: 16
abundance: NA
CDR3nt: TGTGCCAGCAGCTTCTTGGGGAGGACCTATAATTCACCCCTCCACTTT
CDR3aa: CASSFLGRTYNSPLHF

j_gene: TRBJ2-1
d_gene: TRBD2
v_gene: TRBV5-4
len: 15
abundance: once
CDR3nt: TGTGCCAGCAGCTTGACGCGGGGGGGGTACAATGAGCAGTTCTTC
CDR3aa: CASSLTRGGYNEQFF

j_gene: TRBJ2-3
d_gene: NA
v_gene: TRBV7-3
len: 14
abundance: NA
CDR3nt: TGTGCCAGCAGCTTAAGCGTGGGCACAGATACGCAGTATTTT
CDR3aa: CASSLSVGTDTQYF

j_gene: TRBJ2-5
d_gene: NA
v_gene: TRBV4-1
len: 14
abundance: NA
CDR3nt: TGCGCCAGCAGCCAAGAGTCCCTCGCCGGGACCCAGTACTTC
CDR3aa: CASSQESLAGTQYF

j_gene: TRBJ2-3
d_gene: NA
v_gene: TRBV28
len: 14
abundance: NA
CDR3nt: TGTGCCAGCACGGATGGGGCGCGGACAGATACGCAGTATTTT
CDR3aa: CASTDGARTDTQYF

j_gene: TRBJ1-1
d_gene: NA
v_gene: TRBV28
len: 13
abundance: NA
CDR3nt: TGTGCCAGCAGTTCCCGCACCCAAGGGAGGGCTTTCTTT
CDR3aa: CASSSRTQGRAFF

j_gene: TRBJ1-2
d_gene: TRBD1
v_gene: TRBV27
len: 14
abundance: NA
CDR3nt: TGTGCCAGCACCCGGCTGGGACAGTTCTATGGCTACACCTTC
CDR3aa: CASTRLGQFYGYTF

j_gene: TRBJ1-2
d_gene: TRBD1
v_gene: TRBV2
len: 14
abundance: NA
CDR3nt: TGTGCCAGCGGAACCGCCGGGACAGCATATGGCTACACCTTC
CDR3aa: CASGTAGTAYGYTF

j_gene: TRBJ1-1
d_gene: NA
v_gene: TRBV7-9
len: 14
abundance: NA
CDR3nt: TGTGCCAGCAGCCGAATACAGGGTAACGCTGAAGCTTTCTTT
CDR3aa: CASSRIQGNAEAFF

j_gene: TRBJ1-2
d_gene: TRBD1
v_gene: TRBV9
len: 16
abundance: NA
CDR3nt: TGTGCCAGCAGCGCCGCCGGGACAGGGGACTTCTATGGCTACACCTTC
CDR3aa: CASSAAGTGDFYGYTF

j_gene: TRBJ1-5
d_gene: NA
v_gene: TRBV18
len: 13
abundance: NA
CDR3nt: TGTGCCAGCTCACCGGGAGTTGATCAGCCCCAGCATTTT
CDR3aa: CASSPGVDQPQHF

j_gene: TRBJ1-6
d_gene: NA
v_gene: TRBV6-2/TRBV6-3
len: 16
abundance: NA
CDR3nt: TGTGCCAGCAGTTACTCGCCCAGGTTTTATGCTTCACCCCTCCACTTT
CDR3aa: CASSYSPRFYASPLHF

j_gene: TRBJ1-3
d_gene: TRBD1
v_gene: TRBV28
len: 16
abundance: NA
CDR3nt: TGTGCCAGCTCAACCCCCGGGACAGGGTCTGGAAACACCATATATTTT
CDR3aa: CASSTPGTGSGNTIYF

j_gene: TRBJ1-2
d_gene: TRBD1
v_gene: TRBV28
len: 17
abundance: NA
CDR3nt: TGTGCCAGCAGTTTGTTAGGCCAGGGGGCTAGAGACTATGGCTACACCTTC
CDR3aa: CASSLLGQGARDYGYTF

j_gene: TRBJ1-3
d_gene: NA
v_gene: TRBV3-1/TRBV3-2
len: 16
abundance: NA
CDR3nt: TGTGCCAGCAGCCCCCGGGCGGGTCACTCTGGAAACACCATATATTTT
CDR3aa: CASSPRAGHSGNTIYF

j_gene: TRBJ2-5
d_gene: NA
v_gene: TRBV11-3
len: 11
abundance: NA
CDR3nt: TGTGCCAGCAGCTCGGGGGAGACCCAGTACTTC
CDR3aa: CASSSGETQYF

j_gene: TRBJ2-4
d_gene: TRBD1
v_gene: TRBV23-1
len: 14
abundance: few
CDR3nt: TGCGCCAGCAGTCAAGGGACAGGGCCGAACATTCAGTACTTC
CDR3aa: CASSQGTGPNIQYF

j_gene: TRBJ2-4
d_gene: NA
v_gene: TRBV25-1
len: 15
abundance: NA
CDR3nt: TGTGCCAGCAGTGAGAAAACCGGGTCTAAAAACATTCAGTACTTC
CDR3aa: CASSEKTGSKNIQYF

j_gene: TRBJ2-1
d_gene: TRBD2
v_gene: TRBV7-3
len: 15
abundance: NA
CDR3nt: TGTGCCAGCAGCCCTGTAGTAGCGGGGGCCAATGAGCAGTTCTTC
CDR3aa: CASSPVVAGANEQFF

j_gene: TRBJ2-7
d_gene: TRBD1
v_gene: TRBV28
len: 17
abundance: NA
CDR3nt: TGTGCCAGCCTCCCGGGACAGGGTACCCCTGGCTCCTACGAGCAGTACTTC
CDR3aa: CASLPGQGTPGSYEQYF

j_gene: TRBJ2-1
d_gene: NA
v_gene: TRBV12-5
len: 18
abundance: NA
CDR3nt: TGTGCTAGTTGCGCAGAGATCGGTAGCGGACGCTCCTACAATGAGCAGTTCTTC
CDR3aa: CASCAEIGSGRSYNEQFF

j_gene: TRBJ1-6
d_gene: NA
v_gene: TRBV28
len: 17
abundance: NA
CDR3nt: TGTGCCAGCAGTTCCCCGTCGGGTAGTGCCTATAATTCACCCCTCCACTTT
CDR3aa: CASSSPSGSAYNSPLHF

j_gene: TRBJ1-2
d_gene: TRBD1
v_gene: TRBV7-8
len: 13
abundance: NA
CDR3nt: TGTGCCAGCAGCGCCCGGACAGGGGTCGGCTACACCTTC
CDR3aa: CASSARTGVGYTF

j_gene: TRBJ1-3
d_gene: NA
v_gene: TRBV6-4
len: 16
abundance: NA
CDR3nt: TGTGCCAGCAGTGATTCGCACTTATTCTCTGGAAACACCATATATTTT
CDR3aa: CASSDSHLFSGNTIYF

j_gene: TRBJ1-5
d_gene: NA
v_gene: TRBV2
len: 14
abundance: NA
CDR3nt: TGTGCCAGCAGTGACCAGGGTTCGGGTCAGCCCCAGCATTTT
CDR3aa: CASSDQGSGQPQHF

j_gene: TRBJ1-6
d_gene: NA
v_gene: TRBV7-2
len: 12
abundance: NA
CDR3nt: TGTGCCAGCAGCTTACTCCCCTCACCCCTCCACTTT
CDR3aa: CASSLLPSPLHF

j_gene: TRBJ2-7
d_gene: NA
v_gene: TRBV28
len: 15
abundance: NA
CDR3nt: TGTGCCAGCCTACCGGGCGGGGCCGGGTTGTCTGAGCAGTACTTC
CDR3aa: CASLPGGAGLSEQYF

j_gene: TRBJ1-4
d_gene: TRBD1
v_gene: TRBV9
len: 14
abundance: NA
CDR3nt: TGTGCCAGCAGCGCCTGGACAGGGGATGAAAAACTGTTTTTT
CDR3aa: CASSAWTGDEKLFF

j_gene: TRBJ2-1
d_gene: TRBD1
v_gene: TRBV7-2
len: 18
abundance: few
CDR3nt: TGTGCCAGCAGCTTAGGGGGACAGCGTTCATACTCCTACAATGAGCAGTTCTTC
CDR3aa: CASSLGGQRSYSYNEQFF

j_gene: TRBJ2-7
d_gene: TRBD1
v_gene: TRBV18
len: 13
abundance: NA
CDR3nt: TGTGCCAGCTCCGAGGGACAGCACTACGAGCAGTACTTC
CDR3aa: CASSEGQHYEQYF

j_gene: TRBJ2-7
d_gene: NA
v_gene: TRBV19
len: 13
abundance: NA
CDR3nt: TGTGCCAGTTGGAGGGGCCCCCCCTACGAGCAGTACTTC
CDR3aa: CASWRGPPYEQYF

j_gene: TRBJ2-7
d_gene: NA
v_gene: TRBV18
len: 14
abundance: NA
CDR3nt: TGTGCCAGCTCACCCGGGGGATCCCTCTACGAGCAGTACTTC
CDR3aa: CASSPGGSLYEQYF

j_gene: TRBJ2-5
d_gene: TRBD2
v_gene: TRBV6-2/TRBV6-3
len: 15
abundance: NA
CDR3nt: TGTGCCAGCAGCCACCCCGGGGGAGGGCGGGAGACCCAGTACTTC
CDR3aa: CASSHPGGGRETQYF

j_gene: TRBJ2-3
d_gene: TRBD2
v_gene: TRBV7-2
len: 16
abundance: NA
CDR3nt: TGTGCCAGCAGCCTAGTAGGAGCGGGGGGCACAGATACGCAGTATTTT
CDR3aa: CASSLVGAGGTDTQYF

j_gene: TRBJ1-3
d_gene: TRBD1
v_gene: TRBV9
len: 17
abundance: NA
CDR3nt: TGTGCCAGCAGCCTAGTGGGTGCAGGGGGCTCTGGAAACACCATATATTTT
CDR3aa: CASSLVGAGGSGNTIYF

j_gene: TRBJ1-4
d_gene: NA
v_gene: TRBV4-2
len: 17
abundance: NA
CDR3nt: TGTGCCAGCAGCGCCACCGCAGGGGCAGGGGCTAATGAAAAACTGTTTTTT
CDR3aa: CASSATAGAGANEKLFF

j_gene: TRBJ1-1
d_gene: NA
v_gene: TRBV20-1
len: 10
abundance: NA
CDR3nt: TGCAGTGCTAGCTCCACTGAAGCTTTCTTT
CDR3aa: CSASSTEAFF

j_gene: TRBJ1-5
d_gene: NA
v_gene: TRBV2
len: 15
abundance: once
CDR3nt: TGTGCCAGCAGTGAATCCAGGGCGGGGAATCAGCCCCAGCATTTT
CDR3aa: CASSESRAGNQPQHF

j_gene: TRBJ2-1
d_gene: NA
v_gene: TRBV7-3
len: 14
abundance: NA
CDR3nt: TGTGCCAGCAGCTTAGGGTACGTCGGGAATGAGCAGTTCTTC
CDR3aa: CASSLGYVGNEQFF

j_gene: TRBJ2-5
d_gene: NA
v_gene: TRBV4-3
len: 13
abundance: NA
CDR3nt: TGCGCCAGCAGCCTAAGAGAGAGGGAGACCCAGTACTTC
CDR3aa: CASSLRERETQYF